This TCR beta chain emerged from a study of blood T cell repertoires in COVID-19 (dated by TCRdb to 2020 to 2021). About the investigation overall: Samples covering the acute and convalescent phases of COVID-19 were provided by collaborators in the United States, Italy and Spain. The material from the prospective study consisted of cDNA or gDNA derived from T cells, B-cell-depleted T cells, or PBMCs. Where available, HLA class I and class II types were obtained from metadata supplied by the sample provider rather than from assay-based typing. Deeply sampled blood TCRbeta repertoires from subjects exposed to, actively infected with, or recovered from COVID-19 were included in the dataset. A de-identified subject ID, COVID-19 status, age in years and sex were almost always included in the sample metadata. A freely available public database, intended as a resource for researchers studying the immune response to SARS-CoV-2, is where the repertoires were released. Samples were obtained from the ongoing ImmuneRACE study (first 160 participants) and from 1,254 subjects provided by 6 global collaborators.

Overall results and qualifications from the work: The amount of clinical and demographic metadata varied by source and participant and was provided uncurated.

TCRbeta CDR3 regions were amplified from genomic DNA by means of the immunoSEQ Assay, a bias-controlled multiplex PCR. The study's own analysis went as follows. The number of nucleated cells in each sample was estimated from the amplification of reference gene primers within the assay. Sequence reads were collapsed and filtered to measure the absolute abundance of every unique TCRbeta CDR3 rearrangement. For each sample, productive Simpson clonality was calculated by taking the square root of Simpson's diversity index across productive rearrangements. TCRdb retrieved this table from immuneACCESS and kept in-frame rearrangements only. Not all clones are present; in checked studies, unresolved V genes account for under half, and no reason is known for the remainder. V, J and clone size reflect that table, while D and trimming were determined from the DNA. The sample table contains roughly 62,000 clones; only one count was recorded for around 81% of them. The biggest ten clones account for around 10% of the sample.

In Seattle, one collaborating source enrolled patients while the infection was active and tracked those patients longitudinally over the course of disease. Whole blood was collected in K2EDTA tubes by collaborating institutions according to the institutions' own protocols. For TCRbeta analysis, collaborator samples were shipped as frozen whole blood, as isolated PBMCs, or as DNA extracted from either sample type. Reading the germline V gene (reference sequence) gives CDR1 LNHDA and CDR2 SQIVND. CDR3 length: 15 amino acids, cysteine to phenylalanine. Only the CDR3 DNA is retained, 45 bases long and in frame from the first base. V and J are truncated by 5 bases and 10 bases respectively, leaving an intervening sequence of 20 bases. As to this clone: Its specific antigen is unknown. No qualities accompany the bases; no much larger clone lies one base away.

Recombination joined TRBV19 with TRBJ1-4; tentative D gene TRBD1, with 5 bases matching. This clonotype was obtained from an elderly man with COVID-19, enrolled during active disease. The specimen sequenced was peripheral blood. CDR3 region: CASSGLDGNRRKLFF. The DNA sequence is TGTGCCAGTAGTGGATTGGATGGAAACAGGAGAAAACTGTTTTTT.